The rows below give T cell receptor beta chains drawn from one sample of a study of blood T cells in healthy people across ages. Each CDR3 protein is one row after TCRdb ran MiXCR on the 5' RACE reads. This sample has 800,000 to 900,000 distinct CDR3 sequences, with 62% found just once. Sequenced material: blood. The receptors originated from a man aged 30-40 years in good health. Each CDR3 is given with its conserved first and last residue. D genes are given only for firm matches. Rows give clone size only sometimes, using once, few, many, or a class for an expanded clone.

TRBD2	15	TRBJ2-1	NA	TRBV12-3/TRBV12-4	TGTGCCAGCAGCCCTAGCGGGGGGAACCACAATGAGCAGTTCTTC	CASSPSGGNHNEQFF
NA	15	TRBJ2-7	few	TRBV16	TGTGCCAGCAGCCAATATCCAGGGCGCTTTAACGAGCAGTACTTC	CASSQYPGRFNEQYF
NA	15	TRBJ1-5	NA	TRBV4-2	TGTGCCAGCAGCCAAGTCCAGGCTAGCAATCAGCCCCAGCATTTT	CASSQVQASNQPQHF
TRBD2	15	TRBJ2-7	NA	TRBV7-2	TGTGCCAGCAGCTATCGACTAGCGGAGTCCTACGAGCAGTACTTC	CASSYRLAESYEQYF
TRBD1	14	TRBJ2-3	few	TRBV20-1	TGCAGTCCCAAGGGCCAGGGGGCCACAGATACGCAGTATTTT	CSPKGQGATDTQYF
TRBD1	15	TRBJ2-7	few	TRBV10-3	TGTGCCATCAGGGAGGACAGGGGAGGTTGGGGCGAGCAGTACTTC	CAIREDRGGWGEQYF
NA	14	TRBJ2-1	NA	TRBV12-3/TRBV12-4	TGTGCCAGCAGTTTAGGGGTTGGGCAACCCGAGCAGTTCTTC	CASSLGVGQPEQFF
NA	13	TRBJ2-7	few	TRBV9	TGTGCCAGCAGCGTAGGGGGAGCGAACGAGCAGTACTTC	CASSVGGANEQYF
NA	14	TRBJ2-1	few	TRBV29-1	TGCAGCCTCGAGGGGGCGGGGGGCACCAATGAGCAGTTCTTC	CSLEGAGGTNEQFF
TRBD1	14	TRBJ1-2	NA	TRBV7-9	TGTGCCAGCAGCCCCTACGGACAGGGGAATGGCTACACCTTC	CASSPYGQGNGYTF
TRBD1	16	TRBJ1-5	few	TRBV5-1	TGCGCCAGCAGCTTAAAAGGGGGCCGAGACAATCAGCCCCAGCATTTT	CASSLKGGRDNQPQHF
NA	14	TRBJ2-3	NA	TRBV5-1	TGCGCCAGCAGCCCAACGACAGGATCAGATACGCAGTATTTT	CASSPTTGSDTQYF
NA	13	TRBJ2-1	NA	TRBV7-2	TGTGCCAGCAGCTTAGGGCCCCAGGATGAGCAGTTCTTC	CASSLGPQDEQFF
TRBD1	15	TRBJ1-5	once	TRBV5-1	TGCGCCAGCAGCGTAGGACAGGGAATCGGTCAGCCCCAGCATTTT	CASSVGQGIGQPQHF
TRBD1	13	TRBJ2-1	NA	TRBV20-1	TGCAGTGCTAGCGACAGGGTAGTTGATGAGCAGTTCTTC	CSASDRVVDEQFF
NA	13	TRBJ1-1	NA	TRBV5-6	TGTGCCAGCAGTCCGGGACATGAGGGTGAAGCTTTCTTT	CASSPGHEGEAFF
NA	13	TRBJ2-7	NA	TRBV28	TGTGCCACCACGGGGGACTCTTTCGGCGAGCAGTACTTC	CATTGDSFGEQYF
TRBD1	13	TRBJ2-1	few	TRBV18	TGTGCCAGCTCCCCGGGACAGGACAATGAGCAGTTCTTC	CASSPGQDNEQFF
TRBD1	15	TRBJ1-2	NA	TRBV18	TGTGCCAGCTCACCACCGGTGTCGCAGGGGGCCGACTACACCTTC	CASSPPVSQGADYTF
NA	13	TRBJ2-3	many	TRBV12-3/TRBV12-4	TGTGCCAGCAGTTTACGTGCAGCAGGAACGCAGTATTTT	CASSLRAAGTQYF
TRBD1	16	TRBJ2-7	NA	TRBV5-6	TGTGCCAGCAGCCCGTGGCAGGGGACAGGGTTTTACGAGCAGTACTTC	CASSPWQGTGFYEQYF
NA	15	TRBJ2-7	NA	TRBV6-4	TGTGCCAGCAGTGACTTCAAGGACAGCTCCTACGAGCAGTACTTC	CASSDFKDSSYEQYF
NA	13	TRBJ2-7	NA	TRBV4-1	TGCGCCAGCAGCCAAGATTGGGGGTGGGAGCAGTACTTC	CASSQDWGWEQYF
NA	15	TRBJ2-3	NA	TRBV6-5	TGTGCCAGCAGTTATAGTGGGAAGGTGGCAGATACGCAGTATTTT	CASSYSGKVADTQYF
NA	14	TRBJ2-1	NA	TRBV9	TGTGCCAGCAGCGCCCGCGGGGGGACAGATGAGCAGTTCTTC	CASSARGGTDEQFF
TRBD1	16	TRBJ2-1	NA	TRBV15	TGTGCCACCAGCTCACCAAACAGGGGCCGATTGAATGAGCAGTTCTTC	CATSSPNRGRLNEQFF
NA	15	TRBJ1-5	NA	TRBV3-1	TGTGCCAGCAGCCCTTCCCCCACTAGCAATCAGCCCCAGCATTTT	CASSPSPTSNQPQHF
NA	13	TRBJ2-3	NA	TRBV7-4	TGTGCCAGCAGCTTAGATGCGACAGATACGCAGTATTTT	CASSLDATDTQYF
NA	12	TRBJ1-2	NA	TRBV3-1	TGTGCCAGCAGCTACAGGGACTATGGCTACACCTTC	CASSYRDYGYTF
NA	16	TRBJ2-5	NA	TRBV6-2/TRBV6-3	TGTGCCAGCAGTAAGAACCCCGGGACCCCTAGTGGGACCCAGTACTTC	CASSKNPGTPSGTQYF
NA	16	TRBJ1-2	once	TRBV11-2	TGTGCCAGCAGCTTAGGGCAAGGGACCCACAAGTATGGCTACACCTTC	CASSLGQGTHKYGYTF
NA	13	TRBJ2-1	NA	TRBV7-2	TGTGCCAGCAGCGTACTGAGCGGGAATGAGCAGTTCTTC	CASSVLSGNEQFF
NA	14	TRBJ2-3	NA	TRBV7-2	TGTGCCAGCAGCTTCCCGACTTCTACAGATACGCAGTATTTT	CASSFPTSTDTQYF
TRBD1	13	TRBJ2-1	NA	TRBV4-3	TGTGCCAGCAGTCCCGGGACAGCCAATGAGCAGTTCTTC	CASSPGTANEQFF
NA	16	TRBJ1-5	NA	TRBV5-1	TGCGCCAGCAGCTTGGGGCCGAGCCGCCGGGATCAGCCCCAGCATTTT	CASSLGPSRRDQPQHF
TRBD1	14	TRBJ2-2	many	TRBV15	TGTGCCACCTCCCAGACAGGGGGGACCGGGGAGCTGTTTTTT	CATSQTGGTGELFF
TRBD1	14	TRBJ1-2	NA	TRBV6-5	TGTGCCAGCAGTAGACAGGGGTTTGGCTATGGCTACACCTTC	CASSRQGFGYGYTF
NA	13	TRBJ1-2	few	TRBV20-1	TGCAGTGCTTGGGTGGAAGGGCCATATGGCTACACCTTC	CSAWVEGPYGYTF
NA	13	TRBJ2-2	NA	TRBV6-6	TGTGCCAGCGGCTCAATACGAGACGGGGAGCTGTTTTTT	CASGSIRDGELFF
TRBD2	15	TRBJ2-3	few	TRBV2	TGTGCCAGCAGGCCGGGACTAGCGGCCACAGATACGCAGTATTTT	CASRPGLAATDTQYF
NA	13	TRBJ2-7	NA	TRBV7-9	TGTGCCAGCAGCCCGGGACGGCCCTACGAGCAGTACTTC	CASSPGRPYEQYF